This T cell receptor beta chain was identified in a study of T cell responses to AZD1222 COVID-19 vaccine. Findings and caveats of the study: A mostly white British donor set with more females was recruited, and clonal diversity was possibly underestimated. Compared with day 0, the breadth and depth of the Spike-specific TCR repertoire rose significantly after two doses of AZD1222.

The germline V gene encodes CDR1 SGHAT and CDR2 FQNNGV. Unmatched junction bases numbered 12, after V lost 6 bases and J lost 7 bases. The CDR3 is made up of 14 amino acids. Using immunoSEQ multiplex PCR, the repertoire was profiled, and TCRdb retains in-frame clones only, with some absent. This sample yields over 150,000 clones, of which approximately 91% are seen a single time; about 3.5% belongs to the top ten. Points on this clone: Its antigen is undetermined.

Combined were second doses at about 4 or about 12 weeks. The receptor comes from an adult who received the AZD1222 COVID-19 vaccine. The chain is built from TRBV11-2 and TRBJ2-7; the match to TRBD2 covers 7 bases. This specimen consisted of peripheral blood, obtained 28 days after the second AZD1222 dose. CDR3 coding DNA: TGTGCCAGCAGGCGACTAGCCGGGAAGGGGGAGCAGTACTTC. Its translation: CASRRLAGKGEQYF.